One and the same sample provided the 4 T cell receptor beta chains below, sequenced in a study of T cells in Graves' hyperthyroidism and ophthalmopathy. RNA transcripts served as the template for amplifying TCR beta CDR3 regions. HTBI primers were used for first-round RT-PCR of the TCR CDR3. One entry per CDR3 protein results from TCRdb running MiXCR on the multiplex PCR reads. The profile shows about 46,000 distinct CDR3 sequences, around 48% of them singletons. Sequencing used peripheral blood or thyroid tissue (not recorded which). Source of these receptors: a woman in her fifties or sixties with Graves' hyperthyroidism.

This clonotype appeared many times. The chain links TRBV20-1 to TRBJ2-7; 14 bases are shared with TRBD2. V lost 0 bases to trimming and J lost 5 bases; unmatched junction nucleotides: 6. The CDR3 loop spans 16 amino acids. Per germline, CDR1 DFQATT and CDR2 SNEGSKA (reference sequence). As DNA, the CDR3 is TGCAGTGCTAGAGATGGGACTAGCGGGAGTTTCAACGAGCAGTACTTC. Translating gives CSARDGTSGSFNEQYF.

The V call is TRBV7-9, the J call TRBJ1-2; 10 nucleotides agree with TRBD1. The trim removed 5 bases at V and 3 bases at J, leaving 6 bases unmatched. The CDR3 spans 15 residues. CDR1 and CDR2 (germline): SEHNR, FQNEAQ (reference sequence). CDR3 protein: CASSKRDRGDYGYTF. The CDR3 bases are TGTGCCAGCAGCAAGCGGGACAGGGGCGACTATGGCTACACCTTC.

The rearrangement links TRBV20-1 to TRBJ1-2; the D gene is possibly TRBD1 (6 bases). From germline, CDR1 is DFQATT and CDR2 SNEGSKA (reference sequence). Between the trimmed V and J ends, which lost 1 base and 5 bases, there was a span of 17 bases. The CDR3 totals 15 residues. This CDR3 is CSARAKPGVPYGYTF. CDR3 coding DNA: TGCAGTGCTAGAGCAAAACCAGGGGTCCCGTATGGCTACACCTTC.

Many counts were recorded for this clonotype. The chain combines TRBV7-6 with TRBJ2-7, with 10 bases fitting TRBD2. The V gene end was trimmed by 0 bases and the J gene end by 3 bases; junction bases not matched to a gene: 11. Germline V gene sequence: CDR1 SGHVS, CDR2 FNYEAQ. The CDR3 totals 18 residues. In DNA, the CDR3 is TGTGCCAGCAGCTTAGCGTCTAGCGGGAGTGCACGATTCTACGAGCAGTACTTC. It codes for CASSLASSGSARFYEQYF.